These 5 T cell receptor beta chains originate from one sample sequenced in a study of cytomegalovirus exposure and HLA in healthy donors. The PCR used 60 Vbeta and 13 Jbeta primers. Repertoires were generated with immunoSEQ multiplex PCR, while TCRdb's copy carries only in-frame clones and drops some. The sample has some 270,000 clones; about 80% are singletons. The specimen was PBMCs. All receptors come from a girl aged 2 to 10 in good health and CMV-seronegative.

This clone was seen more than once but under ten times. CDR3 coding DNA: TGTGCCAGCAGAACAGGGGGCTGGACTGAAGCTTTCTTT. Translated: CASRTGGWTEAFF. The rearrangement joins TRBV7-9 to TRBJ1-1; TRBD1 agrees at 9 bases. Trimming took 6 bases from V and 5 from J; bases not matched to a gene: 4. Germline V gene data show CDR1 as SEHNR and CDR2 as FQNEAQ (reference sequence). This CDR3 region has 13 residues.

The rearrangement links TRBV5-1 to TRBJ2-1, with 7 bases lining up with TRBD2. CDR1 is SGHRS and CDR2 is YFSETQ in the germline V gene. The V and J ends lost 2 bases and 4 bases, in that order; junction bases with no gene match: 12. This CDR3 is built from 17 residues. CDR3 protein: CASSLGWGGVGYNEQFF. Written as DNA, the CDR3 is TGCGCCAGCAGCTTAGGATGGGGGGGAGTGGGGTACAATGAGCAGTTCTTC.

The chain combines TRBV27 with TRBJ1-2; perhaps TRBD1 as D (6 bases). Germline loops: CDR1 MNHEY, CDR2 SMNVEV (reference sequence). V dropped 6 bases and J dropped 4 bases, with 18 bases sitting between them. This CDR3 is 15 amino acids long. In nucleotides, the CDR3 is TGTGCCAGCAGAGCTATTGACAGGCCCATCTATGGCTACACCTTC. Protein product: CASRAIDRPIYGYTF.

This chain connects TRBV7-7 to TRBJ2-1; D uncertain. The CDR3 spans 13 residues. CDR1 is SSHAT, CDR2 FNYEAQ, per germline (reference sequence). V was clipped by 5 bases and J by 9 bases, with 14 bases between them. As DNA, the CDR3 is TGTGCCAGCAGCCCAGGTAGTGCTGGTGAGCAGTTCTTC. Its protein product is CASSPGSAGEQFF.

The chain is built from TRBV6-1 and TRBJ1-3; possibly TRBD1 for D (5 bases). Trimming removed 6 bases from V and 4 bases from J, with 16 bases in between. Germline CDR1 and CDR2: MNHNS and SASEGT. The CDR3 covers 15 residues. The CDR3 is CASRGGGGLGNTIYF. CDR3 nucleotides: TGTGCCAGCAGGGGCGGGGGGGGACTCGGAAACACCATATATTTT.